The present T cell receptor (beta chain) was sequenced within a study of spatial heterogeneity in lung cancer. At the level of the study: The study consistently detected more beta-chain than alpha-chain sequences.

Germline assignment: CDR1 SQVTM and CDR2 ANQGSEA. The CDR3 sequence is 12 residues long. V lost 4 bases to trimming and J lost 0 bases, with 7 bases between them. By share of the sample, this clonotype is medium-sized (0.01 to 0.1%). TCR cDNA molecules each had a unique molecular identifier. TCRdb reprocessed the 5' RACE reads with MiXCR, giving one entry per CDR3 protein. The sample gives 6,900 or so distinct CDR3 sequences, about 4% of which show up once; about 23% is in the top ten. The sample's time point: sample taken at primary tumor resection. Unsorted whole RNA of tumor, nontumor lung or frozen PBMC was sequenced. More than 70 TRACERx patients with early, untreated non-small cell lung cancer donated samples.

J is TRBJ2-7 and V is TRBV29-1; no firm D call. The sequenced sample was normal lung tissue next to the tumor, obtained at surgery. This TCR was recovered from a female donor with early-stage non-small cell lung cancer. The DNA for the CDR3 is TGCAGCGTTGCACAGAGCTCCTACGAGCAGTACTTC. Translated: CSVAQSSYEQYF.